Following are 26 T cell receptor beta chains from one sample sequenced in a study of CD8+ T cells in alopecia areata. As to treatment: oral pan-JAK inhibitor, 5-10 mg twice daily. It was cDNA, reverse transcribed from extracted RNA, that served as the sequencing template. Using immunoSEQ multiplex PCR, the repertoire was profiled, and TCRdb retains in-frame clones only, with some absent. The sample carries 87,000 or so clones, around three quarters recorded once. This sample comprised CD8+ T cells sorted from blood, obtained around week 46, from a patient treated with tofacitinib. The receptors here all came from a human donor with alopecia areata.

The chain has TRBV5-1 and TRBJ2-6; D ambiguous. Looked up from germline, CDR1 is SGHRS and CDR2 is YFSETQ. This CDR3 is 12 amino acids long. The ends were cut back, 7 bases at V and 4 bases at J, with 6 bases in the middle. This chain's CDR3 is CASRGGANVLTF. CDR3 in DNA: TGCGCCAGCCGTGGAGGGGCCAACGTCCTGACTTTC. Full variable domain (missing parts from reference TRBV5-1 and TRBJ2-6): KAGVTQTPRYLIKTRGQQVTLSCSPISGHRSVSWYQQTPGQGLQFLFEYFSETQRNKGNFPGRFSGRQFSNSRSEMNVSTLELGDSALYLCASRGGANVLTFGAGSRLTVL.

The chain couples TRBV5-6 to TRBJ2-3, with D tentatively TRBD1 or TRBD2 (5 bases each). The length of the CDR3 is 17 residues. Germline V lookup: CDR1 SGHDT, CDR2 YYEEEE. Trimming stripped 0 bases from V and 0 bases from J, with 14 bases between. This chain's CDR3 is CASSLAGTGYSTDTQYF. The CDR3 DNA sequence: TGTGCCAGCAGCTTGGCCGGGACGGGATATAGCACAGATACGCAGTATTTT.

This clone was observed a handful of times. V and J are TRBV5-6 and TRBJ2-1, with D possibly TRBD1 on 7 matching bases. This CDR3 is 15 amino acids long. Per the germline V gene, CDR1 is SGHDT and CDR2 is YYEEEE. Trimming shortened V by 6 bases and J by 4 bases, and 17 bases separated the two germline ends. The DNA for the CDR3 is TGTGCCAGCACCCCGGAGGGGGACAGTTACAATGAGCAGTTCTTC. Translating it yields CASTPEGDSYNEQFF.

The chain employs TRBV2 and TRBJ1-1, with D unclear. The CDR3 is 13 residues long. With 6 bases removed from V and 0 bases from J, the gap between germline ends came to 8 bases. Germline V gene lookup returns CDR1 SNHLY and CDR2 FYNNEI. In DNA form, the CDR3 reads TGTGCCAGCAGCTTAATCATGAACACTGAAGCTTTCTTT. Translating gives CASSLIMNTEAFF.

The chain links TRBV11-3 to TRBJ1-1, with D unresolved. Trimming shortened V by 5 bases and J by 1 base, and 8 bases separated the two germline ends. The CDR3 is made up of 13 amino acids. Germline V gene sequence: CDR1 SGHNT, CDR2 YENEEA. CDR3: CASSHYQNTEAFF. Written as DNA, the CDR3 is TGTGCCAGCAGCCATTACCAGAACACTGAAGCTTTCTTT.

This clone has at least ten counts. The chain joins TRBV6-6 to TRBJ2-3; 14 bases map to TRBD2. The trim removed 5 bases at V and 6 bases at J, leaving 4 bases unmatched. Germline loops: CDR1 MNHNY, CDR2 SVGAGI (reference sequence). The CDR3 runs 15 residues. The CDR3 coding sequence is TGTGCCAGCAGTCGGACTAGCGGGGGGTCTGATACGCAGTATTTT. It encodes CASSRTSGGSDTQYF.

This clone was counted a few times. CDR3: CASSFLSLDMETQYF. The CDR3 DNA is TGTGCCAGCAGCTTCCTTTCATTGGATATGGAGACCCAGTACTTC. The V call is TRBV7-9, the J call TRBJ2-5; D ambiguous. Trimming removed 3 bases from V and 5 bases from J, with 16 bases in between. Germline lookup yields CDR1 SEHNR and CDR2 FQNEAQ (reference sequence). This CDR3 has 15 residues.

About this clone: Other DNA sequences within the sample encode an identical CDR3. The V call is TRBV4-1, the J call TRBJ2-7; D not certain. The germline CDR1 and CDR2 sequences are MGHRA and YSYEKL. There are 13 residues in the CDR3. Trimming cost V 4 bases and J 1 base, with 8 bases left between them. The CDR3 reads CASSPRISYEQYF. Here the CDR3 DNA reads TGCGCCAGCAGCCCCCGAATTTCCTACGAGCAGTACTTC.

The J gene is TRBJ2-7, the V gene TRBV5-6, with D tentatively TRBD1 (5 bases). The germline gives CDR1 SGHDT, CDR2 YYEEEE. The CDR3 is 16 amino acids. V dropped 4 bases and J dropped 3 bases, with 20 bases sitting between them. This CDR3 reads CASSTFSDRQDYEQYF. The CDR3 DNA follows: TGTGCCAGCAGCACCTTCTCTGACAGACAAGACTACGAGCAGTACTTC.

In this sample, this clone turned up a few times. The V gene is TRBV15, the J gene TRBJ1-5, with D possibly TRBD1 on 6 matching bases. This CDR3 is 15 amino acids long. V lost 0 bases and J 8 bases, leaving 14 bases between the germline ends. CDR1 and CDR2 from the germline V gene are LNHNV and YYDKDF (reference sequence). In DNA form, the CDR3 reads TGTGCCACCAGCAGAGATAGGGGGGTGGACAAGCCCCAGCATTTT. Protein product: CATSRDRGVDKPQHF.

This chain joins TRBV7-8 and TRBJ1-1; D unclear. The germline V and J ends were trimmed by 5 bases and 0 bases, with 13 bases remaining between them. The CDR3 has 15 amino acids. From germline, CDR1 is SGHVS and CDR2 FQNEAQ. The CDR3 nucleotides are TGTGCCAGCAGCCTCCTATCGGGGATGAACACTGAAGCTTTCTTT. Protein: CASSLLSGMNTEAFF.

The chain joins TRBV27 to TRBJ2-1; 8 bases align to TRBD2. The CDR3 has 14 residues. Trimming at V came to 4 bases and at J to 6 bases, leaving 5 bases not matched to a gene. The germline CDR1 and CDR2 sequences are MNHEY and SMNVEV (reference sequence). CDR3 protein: CASSSGGVLNEQFF. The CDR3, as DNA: TGTGCCAGCAGTTCCGGGGGGGTTCTCAATGAGCAGTTCTTC.

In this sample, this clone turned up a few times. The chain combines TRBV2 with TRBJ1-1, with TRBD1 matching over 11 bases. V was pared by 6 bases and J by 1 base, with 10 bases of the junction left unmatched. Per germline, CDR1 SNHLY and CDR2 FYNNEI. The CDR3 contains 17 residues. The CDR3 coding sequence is TGTGCCAGCAGGAAGGGGACAGGGGGGCTTAAGAACACTGAAGCTTTCTTT. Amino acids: CASRKGTGGLKNTEAFF.

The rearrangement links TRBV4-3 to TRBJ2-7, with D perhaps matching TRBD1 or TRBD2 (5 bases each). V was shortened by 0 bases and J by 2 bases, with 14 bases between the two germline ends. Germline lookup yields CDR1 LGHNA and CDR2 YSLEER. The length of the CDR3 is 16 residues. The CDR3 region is CASSQDFPGPTYEQYF. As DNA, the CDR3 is TGCGCCAGCAGCCAAGATTTTCCGGGGCCCACCTACGAGCAGTACTTC.

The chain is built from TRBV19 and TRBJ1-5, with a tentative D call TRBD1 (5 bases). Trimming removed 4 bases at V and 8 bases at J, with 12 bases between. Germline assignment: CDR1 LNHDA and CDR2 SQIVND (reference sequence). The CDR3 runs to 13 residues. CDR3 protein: CASSRGPIEPQHF. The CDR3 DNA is TGTGCCAGTAGTAGGGGACCGATTGAGCCCCAGCATTTT.

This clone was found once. The CDR3 DNA follows: TGTGCCAGGCCGGGACAGGATTTTAAGGGCTACACCTTC. The encoded protein is CARPGQDFKGYTF. The rearrangement uses TRBV2 and TRBJ1-2, with 8 bases identical to TRBD1. The CDR3 runs 13 residues. Trimming took 9 bases from V and 8 from J; bases not matched to a gene: 11. The germline gives CDR1 SNHLY, CDR2 FYNNEI.

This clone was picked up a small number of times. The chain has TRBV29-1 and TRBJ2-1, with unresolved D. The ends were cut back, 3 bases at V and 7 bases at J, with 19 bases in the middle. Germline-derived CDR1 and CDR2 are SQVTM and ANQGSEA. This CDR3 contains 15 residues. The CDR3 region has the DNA TGCAGCGTTGATTCGATTGCTGGGATAAGGAATGAGCAGTTCTTC. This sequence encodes CSVDSIAGIRNEQFF.

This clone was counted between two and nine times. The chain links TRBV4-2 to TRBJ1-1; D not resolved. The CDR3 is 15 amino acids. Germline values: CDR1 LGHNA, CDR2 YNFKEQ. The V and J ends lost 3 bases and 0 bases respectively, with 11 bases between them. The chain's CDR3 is CASSHQRRVNTEAFF. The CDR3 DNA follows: TGTGCCAGCAGCCATCAGCGACGGGTGAACACTGAAGCTTTCTTT.

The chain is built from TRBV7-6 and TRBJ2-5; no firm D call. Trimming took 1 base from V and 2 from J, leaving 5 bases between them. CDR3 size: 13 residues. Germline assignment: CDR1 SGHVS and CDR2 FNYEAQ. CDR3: CASSLVPQETQYF. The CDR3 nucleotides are TGTGCCAGCAGCTTAGTACCTCAAGAGACCCAGTACTTC.

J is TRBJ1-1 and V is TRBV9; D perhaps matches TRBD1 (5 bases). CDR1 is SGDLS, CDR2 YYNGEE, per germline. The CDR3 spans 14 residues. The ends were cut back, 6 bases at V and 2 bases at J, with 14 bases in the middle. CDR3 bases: TGTGCCAGCACCCGTGGGGCGCTTAACACTGAAGCTTTCTTT. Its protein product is CASTRGALNTEAFF.

DNA for the CDR3: TGTGCTAGTGGTACCACCGTGGAGGTATCAATCGAGCAGTACTTC. Its protein product is CASGTTVEVSIEQYF. The V and J genes are TRBV12-5 and TRBJ2-7, with D possibly being TRBD2 (5 bases). Germline V gene data show CDR1 as LGHNT and CDR2 as FRNRAP. The CDR3 extends over 15 amino acids. Trimming cost V 5 bases and J 6 bases, with 20 bases left between them.

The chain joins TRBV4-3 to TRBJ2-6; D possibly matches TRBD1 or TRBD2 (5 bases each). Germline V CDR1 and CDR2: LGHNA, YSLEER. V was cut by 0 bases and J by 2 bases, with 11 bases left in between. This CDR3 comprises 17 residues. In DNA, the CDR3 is TGCGCCAGCAGCCAAGACGGCGAGGGGCCTGGGGCCAACGTCCTGACTTTC. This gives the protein CASSQDGEGPGANVLTF.

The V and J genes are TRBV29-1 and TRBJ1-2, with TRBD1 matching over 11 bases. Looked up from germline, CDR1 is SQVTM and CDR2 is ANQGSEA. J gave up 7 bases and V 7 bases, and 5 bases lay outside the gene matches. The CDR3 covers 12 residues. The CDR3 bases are TGCAGCGCCCCGGACAGGGGGCTTGGCTACACCTTC. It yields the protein CSAPDRGLGYTF.

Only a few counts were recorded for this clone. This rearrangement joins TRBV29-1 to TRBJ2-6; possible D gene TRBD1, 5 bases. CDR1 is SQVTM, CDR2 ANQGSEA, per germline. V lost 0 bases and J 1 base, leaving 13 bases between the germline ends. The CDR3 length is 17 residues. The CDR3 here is CSVEDRHRPSGANVLTF. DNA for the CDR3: TGCAGCGTTGAAGATCGTCACAGGCCGTCTGGGGCCAACGTCCTGACTTTC.

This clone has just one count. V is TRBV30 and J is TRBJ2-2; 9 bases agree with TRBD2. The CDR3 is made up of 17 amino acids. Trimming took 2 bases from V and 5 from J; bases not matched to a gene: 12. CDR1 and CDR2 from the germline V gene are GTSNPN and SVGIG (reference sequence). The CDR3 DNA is TGTGCCTGGAGTAAGGATAGTAGCGGGGGTCGGACCGGGGAGCTGTTTTTT. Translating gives CAWSKDSSGGRTGELFF.

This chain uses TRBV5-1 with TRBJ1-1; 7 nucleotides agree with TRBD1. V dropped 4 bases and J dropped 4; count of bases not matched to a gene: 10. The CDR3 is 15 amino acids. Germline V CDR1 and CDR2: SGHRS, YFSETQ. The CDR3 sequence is CASSEQQGPSTEAFF. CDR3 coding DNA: TGCGCCAGCAGCGAACAACAGGGGCCGAGCACTGAAGCTTTCTTT.